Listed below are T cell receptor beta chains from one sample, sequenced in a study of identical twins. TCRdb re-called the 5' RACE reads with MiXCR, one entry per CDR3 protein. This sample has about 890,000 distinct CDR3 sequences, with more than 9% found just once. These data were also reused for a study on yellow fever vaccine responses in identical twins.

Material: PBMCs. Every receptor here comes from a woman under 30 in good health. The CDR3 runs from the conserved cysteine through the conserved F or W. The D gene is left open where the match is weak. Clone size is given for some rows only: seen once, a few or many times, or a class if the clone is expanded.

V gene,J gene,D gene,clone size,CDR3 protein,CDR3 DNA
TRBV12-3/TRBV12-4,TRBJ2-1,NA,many,CASSLEFGGLNEQFF,TGTGCCAGCAGTTTAGAATTCGGGGGGCTTAATGAGCAGTTCTTC
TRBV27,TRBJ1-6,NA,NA,CASSSLQGYPAYNSPLHF,TGTGCCAGCAGTTCACTACAGGGTTATCCGGCCTATAATTCACCCCTCCACTTT
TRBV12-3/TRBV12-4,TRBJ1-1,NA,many,CASSPGLAEAFF,TGTGCCAGCAGCCCAGGGTTGGCTGAAGCTTTCTTT
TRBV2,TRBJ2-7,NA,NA,CASSESGTAYTYEQYF,TGTGCCAGCAGTGAAAGCGGGACAGCCTACACCTACGAGCAGTACTTC
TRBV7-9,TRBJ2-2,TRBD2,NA,CASSFDHGLAEAGELFF,TGTGCCAGCAGCTTTGACCACGGACTAGCTGAGGCCGGGGAGCTGTTTTTT
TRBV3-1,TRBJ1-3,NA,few,CASSQTQFSGNTIYF,TGTGCCAGCAGCCAAACACAGTTCTCTGGAAACACCATATATTTT
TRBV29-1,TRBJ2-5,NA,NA,CSVGVGAETQYF,TGCAGCGTTGGAGTGGGTGCAGAGACCCAGTACTTC
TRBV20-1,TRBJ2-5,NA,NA,CSAPGVTRETQYF,TGCAGTGCTCCGGGGGTCACGAGGGAGACCCAGTACTTC
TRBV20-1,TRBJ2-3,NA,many,CSARRGLVPDTQYF,TGCAGTGCTCGGCGGGGCCTCGTCCCAGATACGCAGTATTTT
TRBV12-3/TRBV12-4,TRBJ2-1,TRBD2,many,CASSSILAGGDRAQFF,TGTGCCAGCAGTTCAATCCTAGCGGGAGGGGACAGGGCGCAGTTCTTC
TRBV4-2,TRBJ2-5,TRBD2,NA,CASSRASSGGPLQETQYF,TGTGCCAGCAGCCGGGCGTCTAGCGGGGGGCCTCTCCAAGAGACCCAGTACTTC
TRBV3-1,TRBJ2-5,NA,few,CASSQDRRTQYF,TGTGCCAGCAGCCAAGATCGGAGGACCCAGTACTTC
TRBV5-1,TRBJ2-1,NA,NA,CASSLNILGRQFF,TGCGCCAGCAGCTTAAACATACTCGGGCGACAGTTCTTC
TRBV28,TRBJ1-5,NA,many,CASTMGQAQPQHF,TGTGCCAGCACCATGGGGCAGGCTCAGCCCCAGCATTTT
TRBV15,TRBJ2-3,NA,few,CATSTPHSDTQYF,TGTGCCACCAGCACCCCTCACAGTGATACGCAGTATTTT
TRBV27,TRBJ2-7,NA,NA,CASSLGQGTTEQYF,TGTGCCAGCAGTTTAGGTCAGGGAACGACCGAGCAGTACTTC
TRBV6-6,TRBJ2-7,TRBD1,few,CASSPDRGANYEQYF,TGTGCCAGCAGCCCGGACAGGGGGGCGAACTACGAGCAGTACTTC
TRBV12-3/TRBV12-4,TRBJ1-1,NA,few,CASSLAGGAYTEAFF,TGTGCCAGCAGTTTAGCAGGGGGAGCTTACACTGAAGCTTTCTTT
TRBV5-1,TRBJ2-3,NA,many,CASSSSRSDKTSTDTQYF,TGCGCCAGCAGCTCGTCTCGGTCAGACAAAACTAGCACAGATACGCAGTATTTT
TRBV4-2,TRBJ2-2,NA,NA,CASSQQEANTGELFF,TGTGCCAGCAGCCAACAAGAGGCGAACACCGGGGAGCTGTTTTTT
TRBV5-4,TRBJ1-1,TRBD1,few,CASSFRGGGHTEAFF,TGTGCCAGCAGCTTTCGGGGAGGGGGCCACACTGAAGCTTTCTTT
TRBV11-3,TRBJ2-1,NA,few,CASNPALGEQFF,TGTGCCAGCAACCCGGCCCTGGGTGAGCAGTTCTTC
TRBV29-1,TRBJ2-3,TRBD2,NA,CSVGPGGGTSTDTQYF,TGCAGCGTTGGGCCCGGGGGGGGGACTAGCACAGATACGCAGTATTTT
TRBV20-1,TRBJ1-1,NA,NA,CSARVWPLNTEAFF,TGCAGTGCTAGAGTTTGGCCACTGAACACTGAAGCTTTCTTT
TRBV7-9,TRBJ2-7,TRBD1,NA,CATGQGAYEQYF,TGTGCTACGGGACAGGGGGCCTACGAGCAGTACTTC
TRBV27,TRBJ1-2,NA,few,CAAGWGESYGYTF,TGTGCCGCGGGTTGGGGAGAGTCCTATGGCTACACCTTC
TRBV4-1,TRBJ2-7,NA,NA,CASSQETKNYHYEQYF,TGCGCCAGCAGCCAAGAGACGAAAAACTACCACTACGAGCAGTACTTC
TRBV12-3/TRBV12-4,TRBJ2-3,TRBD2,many,CASSPRSGGTDTQYF,TGTGCCAGCAGCCCTAGAAGCGGGGGCACAGATACGCAGTATTTT
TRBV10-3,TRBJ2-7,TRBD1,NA,CAISVQGRGEQYF,TGTGCCATCAGTGTACAGGGGAGAGGCGAGCAGTACTTC
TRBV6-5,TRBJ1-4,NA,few,CASSYSMVDRGEKLFF,TGTGCCAGCAGTTACTCGATGGTCGACCGGGGAGAAAAACTGTTTTTT
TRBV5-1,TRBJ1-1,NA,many,CASSSPGKSTEAFF,TGCGCCAGCAGCTCCCCCGGGAAATCTACTGAAGCTTTCTTT
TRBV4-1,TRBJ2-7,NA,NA,CASSQDFREQYF,TGCGCCAGCAGCCAAGATTTCCGGGAGCAGTACTTC